This TCR beta chain was recovered during a study of vaccination and CD4 T cells after COVID-19. Study-wide results and caveats: Although the median of SARS-CoV-2-reactive clonotypes rose from about 20 to 38, the change was not significant.

Treatment here: roughly 11-day PBMC culture with coronavirus spike peptide pools or control peptides (ViraFEST assay). This clonotype was seen a few times. Its antigen is undetermined. This CDR3 is 14 amino acids long. The ends were cut back, 3 bases at V and 1 base at J, with 8 bases in the middle. CDR1 MDHEN and CDR2 SYDVKM come from the germline V gene. Researchers used the Oncomine TCR Beta short-read assay to sequence DNA from cultured CD4+ T cells. TCRdb re-derived calls from the PCR reads in MiXCR, one entry per CDR3 protein. The sample comprises 10,000 to 15,000 distinct CDR3 sequences, roughly 36% of which are singletons, and 15% to 20% rests with the top ten.

The V call is TRBV28, the J call TRBJ2-3, with D hard to call. Input material: cultured CD4+ T cells from blood. The sequence came from a human donor with COVID-19. CDR3 in DNA: TGTGCCAGCAGTTTTCTTGCCGGCACAGATACGCAGTATTTT. It codes for CASSFLAGTDTQYF.